Given below is one T cell receptor (beta chain) in context. This sample was taken from a study of shared T cell receptors in the human thymus. TCRdb keeps only in-frame clones here, not all; method: immunoSEQ multiplex PCR. Of a few hundred thousand clones listed, approximately 95% are singletons. Losses at the gene ends were 4 bases for V and 0 bases for J; bases not matched to a gene: 7. The CDR3 runs to 17 residues. The germline gives CDR1 MDHEN, CDR2 SYDVKM. The rearrangement uses TRBV28 and TRBJ1-5; 9 positions agree with TRBD1. The source is a human donor. The sequenced sample was thymocytes. Here the CDR3 DNA reads TGTGCCAGCAGTTGGGACAGGGCCCTTTTTAGCAATCAGCCCCAGCATTTT. This gives the protein CASSWDRALFSNQPQHF.